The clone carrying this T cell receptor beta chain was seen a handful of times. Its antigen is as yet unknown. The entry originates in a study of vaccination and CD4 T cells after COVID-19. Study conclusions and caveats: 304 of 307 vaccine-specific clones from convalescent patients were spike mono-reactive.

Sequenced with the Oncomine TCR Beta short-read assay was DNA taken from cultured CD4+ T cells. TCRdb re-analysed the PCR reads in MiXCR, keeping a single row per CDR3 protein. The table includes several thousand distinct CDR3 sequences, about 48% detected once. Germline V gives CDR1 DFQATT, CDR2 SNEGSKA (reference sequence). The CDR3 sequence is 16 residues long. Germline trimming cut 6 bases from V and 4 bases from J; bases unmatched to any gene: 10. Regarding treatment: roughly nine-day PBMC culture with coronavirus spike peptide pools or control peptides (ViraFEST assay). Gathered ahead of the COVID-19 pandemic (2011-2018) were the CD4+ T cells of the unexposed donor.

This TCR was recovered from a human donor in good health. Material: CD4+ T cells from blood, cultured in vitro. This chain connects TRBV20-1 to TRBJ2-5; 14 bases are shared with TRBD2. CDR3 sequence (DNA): TGCAGTGCGACCCTGACTAGCGGGGGGGCCCTAGAGACCCAGTACTTC. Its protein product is CSATLTSGGALETQYF.